Below, 27 T cell receptor beta chains from the same sample are listed, as sequenced in a study of T cells in Graves' hyperthyroidism and ophthalmopathy. The investigators amplified TCR beta CDR3 regions from RNA transcripts. HTBI primers were employed in a first-round RT-PCR of the TCR CDR3. TCRdb itself ran the multiplex PCR reads through MiXCR, one entry per CDR3 protein. The sample records 500,000 to 600,000 distinct CDR3 sequences, 16% being singletons. Sequencing input: blood. The receptor set was obtained from a woman under 30 with Graves' hyperthyroidism.

The table lists this clonotype with a few counts. The rearrangement links TRBV19 to TRBJ1-2; tentatively, D is TRBD1 (5 bases). Trimming removed 7 bases from V and 4 bases from J, with 13 bases in between. The CDR3 extends over 13 amino acids. CDR1 and CDR2 from the germline V gene are LNHDA and SQIVND (reference sequence). The CDR3 region has the DNA TGTGCCAGTAACTCCGGGACGGCCTATGGCTACACCTTC. It yields the protein CASNSGTAYGYTF.

To note about this clonotype: Relative to the germline gene, one junction end is altered; a read error may explain this. V gene TRBV29-1 combines with J gene TRBJ1-4; 9 positions match TRBD1. The CDR3 is 17 residues long. Per the germline V gene, CDR1 is SQVTM and CDR2 is ANQGSEA. The CDR3 is CSVQDTGTGPTNEKLFF. The CDR3 region has the DNA TGCAGCGTTCAAGATACCGGGACAGGGCCAACTAATGAAAAACTGTTTTTT.

This clonotype has only a few counts. This chain uses TRBV5-1 with TRBJ2-7; 9 bases are shared with TRBD2. V dropped 1 base and J dropped 6; count of bases not matched to a gene: 5. CDR1 SGHRS and CDR2 YFSETQ come from the germline V gene. The CDR3 consists of 14 residues. The CDR3 region has the DNA TGCGCCAGCAGCTTGAGTCTAGCGGGAAGCGAGCAGTACTTC. Translating gives CASSLSLAGSEQYF.

The chain joins TRBV4-1 to TRBJ2-4, with D uncertain. Germline V CDR1 and CDR2: MGHRA, YSYEKL. Trimming pared 6 bases from V and 0 bases from J, leaving 6 bases between. The CDR3 runs 13 residues. CDR3 sequence (DNA): TGCGCCAGCAGTCCGATAGCCAAAAACATTCAGTACTTC. It specifies CASSPIAKNIQYF.

This rearrangement joins TRBV20-1 to TRBJ2-1; 7 positions agree with TRBD2. This CDR3 contains 14 residues. With 2 bases clipped from V and 9 bases from J, the junction kept 10 bases outside the gene matches. Germline assignment: CDR1 DFQATT and CDR2 SNEGSKA (reference sequence). CDR3 sequence reads: CSARSGGSQGEQFF. CDR3 sequence (DNA): TGCAGTGCTAGATCGGGCGGGAGTCAGGGTGAGCAGTTCTTC.

V and J are TRBV19 and TRBJ1-5; D gene ambiguous. Trimming left V 3 bases short and J 0 bases short, with 9 bases between. Per germline, CDR1 LNHDA and CDR2 SQIVND (reference sequence). The CDR3 totals 15 residues. The CDR3 nucleotides read TGTGCCAGTAGTATCAGTCGGATTAGCAATCAGCCCCAGCATTTT. It is translated as CASSISRISNQPQHF.

This chain links TRBV6-5 with TRBJ1-1; a weak D match, TRBD1 (6 bases). Germline CDR1 is MNHEY and CDR2 is SVGAGI. Trimming took 0 bases from V and 4 from J, leaving 9 bases between them. This CDR3 comprises 14 residues. The CDR3 nucleotides read TGTGCCAGCAGTTACTCGATGGGGGCCACTGAAGCTTTCTTT. Its protein product is CASSYSMGATEAFF.

In its sample, this clonotype was seen many times. The chain links TRBV5-1 to TRBJ1-4, with D unclear. The CDR3 covers 12 residues. Deletions cut 1 base from V and 8 bases from J, with 6 bases between. Germline lookup yields CDR1 SGHRS and CDR2 YFSETQ. The CDR3 region has the DNA TGCGCCAGCAGCTTGATCGGGGAAAAACTGTTTTTT. Protein sequence: CASSLIGEKLFF. The complete variable domain, with remaining parts taken from reference TRBV5-1 and TRBJ1-4, reads KAGVTQTPRYLIKTRGQQVTLSCSPISGHRSVSWYQQTPGQGLQFLFEYFSETQRNKGNFPGRFSGRQFSNSRSEMNVSTLELGDSALYLCASSLIGEKLFFGSGTQLSVL.

This clonotype was detected many times. V gene TRBV4-3 combines with J gene TRBJ1-1, with TRBD1 as a possible D gene (6 bases). Germline V gives CDR1 LGHNA, CDR2 YSLEER. The CDR3 consists of 16 residues. V lost 1 base and J 2 bases, leaving 14 bases between the germline ends. For the CDR3, the DNA is TGCGCCAGCAGCCAAGGTTCCGGGACACCAAACACTGAAGCTTTCTTT. Translating it yields CASSQGSGTPNTEAFF.

V is TRBV19 and J is TRBJ2-5; no reliable D call. CDR1 is LNHDA, CDR2 SQIVND, per germline (reference sequence). Trimming cost V 4 bases and J 2 bases, with 11 bases left between them. The CDR3 covers 14 residues. CDR3 sequence: CASSKGGRQETQYF. The CDR3 bases are TGTGCCAGTAGTAAGGGCGGACGACAAGAGACCCAGTACTTC.

This clonotype was counted many times. The V call is TRBV28, the J call TRBJ1-1, with D unclear. CDR3 size: 14 residues. V lost 2 bases, J lost 3 bases, and 10 bases lay in between. Germline loops: CDR1 MDHEN, CDR2 SYDVKM. CDR3 loop: CASSLTYPDTEAFF. In nucleotides, the CDR3 is TGTGCCAGCAGTTTAACCTACCCGGACACTGAAGCTTTCTTT.

The chain employs TRBV6-1 and TRBJ1-3, with TRBD1 matching over 8 bases. Germline lookup yields CDR1 MNHNS and CDR2 SASEGT. The CDR3 covers 12 residues. The V and J ends lost 7 bases and 11 bases, in that order; junction bases with no gene match: 7. CDR3 residues: CASKFGQGSIYF. The CDR3 DNA is TGTGCCAGCAAATTTGGACAGGGTTCCATATATTTT.

This clonotype was seen only a few times. The V call is TRBV12-3 or TRBV12-4, the J call TRBJ1-2; D ambiguous. This CDR3 has 12 amino acids. Trimming stripped 6 bases from V and 4 bases from J, with 9 bases between. CDR3 residues: CASRPRGYGYTF. The CDR3 nucleotides are TGTGCCAGCAGGCCCCGGGGCTATGGCTACACCTTC.

The chain is built from TRBV6-1 and TRBJ2-1; D is unresolved. The ends were cut back, 0 bases at V and 4 bases at J, with 10 bases in the middle. The germline CDR1 and CDR2 sequences are MNHNS and SASEGT. The CDR3 covers 15 residues. The DNA for the CDR3 is TGTGCCAGCAGTGAAGCTAGACAAGTATACAATGAGCAGTTCTTC. This gives the protein CASSEARQVYNEQFF.

Note on this clonotype: A read error may be the cause here, since a much bigger clone is one base away. V gene TRBV2 combines with J gene TRBJ2-5; 7 nucleotides line up with TRBD1. The J call may be mistaken, given a closer DNA end match to TRBJ2-1. The germline V gene has CDR1 SNHLY and CDR2 FYNNEI. The CDR3 is 14 amino acids. The CDR3 bases are TGTGCCAGCAGTCCAACAGGGGTCCAAGAGACCCAGTTCTTC. It codes for CASSPTGVQETQFF.

As concerns this clonotype: At one boundary the junction diverges from the germline segment, which might be a read error. This rearrangement joins TRBV9 to TRBJ2-3, with 7 bases lining up with TRBD2. The CDR3 is made up of 17 amino acids. Germline V lookup: CDR1 SGDLS, CDR2 YYNGEE. The CDR3 DNA follows: TGTGCCGGCAGCGTAGTAAGCAGCGGGATACGCACAGATACGCAGTATTTT. It translates to CAGSVVSSGIRTDTQYF.

This rearrangement joins TRBV11-2 to TRBJ1-1; 8 bases map to TRBD1. The ends lost 5 bases at V and 7 bases at J; junction bases unmatched: 9. The CDR3 has 14 residues. Germline CDR1 SGHAT, CDR2 FQNNGV. CDR3 region: CASSTSGGVFEAFF. In DNA, the CDR3 is TGTGCCAGCAGCACTTCAGGGGGCGTCTTTGAAGCTTTCTTT.

This clonotype was observed many times. The rearrangement uses TRBV25-1 and TRBJ2-5, with D possibly being TRBD2 (5 bases). CDR1 is MGHDK, CDR2 SYGVNS, per germline. The CDR3 is 17 amino acids. Trimming removed 0 bases at V and 5 bases at J, with 19 bases between. Written as DNA, the CDR3 is TGTGCCAGCAGTGAATATATTGGGGAAAAAACGGGGGAGACCCAGTACTTC. Translation gives CASSEYIGEKTGETQYF. Using reference TRBV25-1 and TRBJ2-5 for the parts outside the CDR3, the full variable domain is EADIYQTPRYLVIGTGKKITLECSQTMGHDKMYWYQQDPGMELHLIHYSYGVNSTEKGDLSSESTVSRIRTEHFPLTLESARPSHTSQYLCASSEYIGEKTGETQYFGPGTRLLVL.

This rearrangement joins TRBV7-4 to TRBJ2-1, with 8 bases fitting TRBD2. V gave up 3 bases and J gave up 1 base; unmatched junction bases: 8. The CDR3 is made up of 17 amino acids. Germline values: CDR1 SGHVT, CDR2 SQSDAQ. CDR3 loop: CASSFERESYSYNEQFF. As DNA, the CDR3 is TGTGCCAGCAGCTTCGAGCGGGAGAGCTATTCCTACAATGAGCAGTTCTTC.

The table lists this clonotype with many counts. The V and J genes are TRBV12-3 or TRBV12-4 and TRBJ1-1; tentative D call: TRBD1 (5 bases). The CDR3 runs to 13 residues. The V gene lost 10 bases and the J gene lost 4 bases, with 16 bases spanning the gap. CDR3: CATKDHRSTEAFF. The CDR3 DNA follows: TGTGCCACCAAGGATCACAGGAGCACTGAAGCTTTCTTT.

The sample holds many counts of this clonotype. The chain couples TRBV28 to TRBJ1-5; no clear D. V lost 5 bases, J lost 0 bases, and 11 bases lay in between. This CDR3 comprises 15 residues. CDR1 is MDHEN and CDR2 is SYDVKM in the germline V gene. The chain's CDR3 is CASSPPRVSNQPQHF. For the CDR3, the DNA is TGTGCCAGCAGTCCACCGAGAGTTAGCAATCAGCCCCAGCATTTT.

This clonotype was counted a few times. The CDR3 protein is CASSLGRAGGFHEQYF. The DNA of the CDR3 is TGTGCCAGCAGCTTAGGAAGAGCGGGGGGTTTCCACGAGCAGTACTTC. V and J are TRBV13 and TRBJ2-7, with 9 bases identical to TRBD2. Germline V gene sequence: CDR1 PRHDT, CDR2 FYEKMQ (reference sequence). V lost 0 bases to trimming and J lost 5 bases; unmatched junction nucleotides: 8. The CDR3 loop spans 16 amino acids. Full variable domain (missing parts from reference TRBV13 and TRBJ2-7): AAGVIQSPRHLIKEKRETATLKCYPIPRHDTVYWYQQGPGQDPQFLISFYEKMQSDKGSIPDRFSAQQFSDYHSELNMSSLELGDSALYFCASSLGRAGGFHEQYFGPGTRLTVT.

This clonotype was seen at least ten times. The CDR3 sequence: CASSYRSGSASTEAFF. The CDR3 DNA sequence: TGTGCCAGCAGTTACCGGTCCGGCTCGGCCAGCACTGAAGCTTTCTTT. The gene calls are TRBV6-2 or TRBV6-3 and TRBJ1-1, with unresolved D. Deletions cut 2 bases from V and 4 bases from J, with 17 bases between. CDR3 length equals 16 residues. Germline CDR1 and CDR2: MNHEY and SVGEGT.

This clonotype was recorded many times. V is TRBV20-1 and J is TRBJ2-7, with 10 positions matching TRBD1. The CDR3 runs to 15 residues. The germline V gene has CDR1 DFQATT and CDR2 SNEGSKA (reference sequence). J lost 4 bases, V lost 6 bases, and 12 bases had no gene match. The CDR3 protein is CSARTAGQGPYEQYF. The CDR3 DNA reads as TGCAGTGCGCGGACCGCGGGACAGGGGCCTTACGAGCAGTACTTC.

At least ten counts were recorded for this clonotype. The rearrangement joins TRBV7-2 to TRBJ2-5; D unclear. The V and J ends lost 2 bases and 3 bases respectively, with 7 bases between them. The CDR3 is made up of 13 amino acids. Germline V gives CDR1 SGHTA, CDR2 FQGNSA. CDR3 nucleotides: TGTGCCAGCAGCTTAATCTCGGAAGAGACCCAGTACTTC. Translation gives CASSLISEETQYF.

Ten or more counts support this clonotype. The gene calls are TRBV7-9 and TRBJ2-1; D not certain. The CDR3 contains 14 residues. Trimming took 1 base from V and 4 from J, leaving 8 bases between them. Germline assignment: CDR1 SEHNR and CDR2 FQNEAQ (reference sequence). CDR3 loop: CASSLGVIYNEQFF. The CDR3 DNA is TGTGCCAGCAGCTTAGGGGTCATATACAATGAGCAGTTCTTC.

This clonotype has a count of ten or more. The chain is built from TRBV18 and TRBJ1-1, with 7 bases fitting TRBD1. This CDR3 comprises 13 residues. Germline values: CDR1 KGHSH, CDR2 LQKENI. V was pared by 3 bases and J by 4 bases, with 2 bases of the junction left unmatched. The CDR3 loop is CASSPDRSTEAFF. The CDR3 nucleotides are TGTGCCAGCTCACCGGACAGGTCCACTGAAGCTTTCTTT. Complete variable domain (other parts from reference TRBV18 and TRBJ1-1): NAGVMQNPRHLVRRRGQEARLRCSPMKGHSHVYWYRQLPEEGLKFMVYLQKENIIDESGMPKERFSAEFPKEGPSILRIQQVVRGDSAAYFCASSPDRSTEAFFGQGTRLTVV.